A single sample is the source of the 12 T cell receptor beta chains below, sequenced in a study of shared clonotypes between healthy human individuals. Generated by immunoSEQ multiplex PCR, the TCRdb table keeps only in-frame clones and is missing some. The sample has roughly 2 million clones; more than 90% are singletons. Sequenced material: naive CD4+ T cells sorted from blood. Regarding subset: CD45RA+ positively selected. The receptors come from a man aged 18 to 35 in good health.

The J gene is TRBJ2-4, the V gene TRBV6-5, with D unclear. Germline V gives CDR1 MNHEY, CDR2 SVGAGI. V gave up 6 bases and J gave up 0 bases, with 12 bases separating them. This CDR3 has 15 residues. DNA for the CDR3: TGTGCCAGCAGCGCCCTCAGCCTAGCCAAAAACATTCAGTACTTC. Protein sequence: CASSALSLAKNIQYF.

CDR3 coding DNA: TGTGCCAGCAGTTCCGTTTCAACTAATGAAAAACTGTTTTTT. Translation: CASSSVSTNEKLFF. The chain carries TRBV6-5 and TRBJ1-4; D not resolved. Trimming removed 4 bases at V and 0 bases at J, with 6 bases between. The CDR3 totals 14 residues. Germline V gives CDR1 MNHEY, CDR2 SVGAGI.

The rearrangement joins TRBV18 to TRBJ1-6; D uncertain. V shed 2 bases and J shed 8 bases, with 7 bases lying between them. This CDR3 comprises 13 residues. CDR1 and CDR2 (germline): KGHSH, LQKENI. The CDR3 DNA sequence: TGTGCCAGCTCACCAAACAGCGATTCACCCCTCCACTTT. Translated, it gives CASSPNSDSPLHF.

This chain links TRBV7-2 with TRBJ1-6, with D perhaps TRBD1 (5 bases). This CDR3 comprises 15 residues. Trimming took 2 bases from V and 10 from J, leaving 15 bases between them. The germline CDR1 and CDR2 sequences are SGHTA and FQGNSA. The CDR3 region has the DNA TGTGCCAGCAGCTTAAAAGGGCAGGGAGAGTCACCCCTCCACTTT. Translating gives CASSLKGQGESPLHF.

The chain recombines TRBV5-1 with TRBJ1-2; 8 bases line up with TRBD1. The CDR3 loop spans 14 amino acids. V was clipped by 4 bases and J by 8 bases; unmatched bases: 10. The germline gives CDR1 SGHRS, CDR2 YFSETQ. The CDR3 DNA is TGCGCCAGCAGCCCACATACCCCAGGGGGCGGCTACACCTTC. Translation: CASSPHTPGGGYTF.

This chain links TRBV6-1 with TRBJ1-3; D remains unclear. V was pared by 2 bases and J by 8 bases, with 13 bases between. CDR3 size: 14 residues. Germline CDR1 and CDR2: MNHNS and SASEGT. The CDR3 region is CASSESTRIDTIYF. CDR3 coding DNA: TGTGCCAGCAGTGAATCTACCCGGATCGACACCATATATTTT.

The J gene is TRBJ2-7, the V gene TRBV29-1; D is possibly TRBD1 (6 bases). From germline, CDR1 is SQVTM and CDR2 ANQGSEA. The CDR3 length is 14 residues. Trimming stripped 7 bases from V and 6 bases from J, with 22 bases between. The CDR3 DNA follows: TGCAGCGCCGCAGAGGGGGTCCGAGGGGGCGAGCAGTACTTC. This sequence encodes CSAAEGVRGGEQYF.

This clone was recorded only once. This chain joins TRBV19 and TRBJ2-5, with D possibly TRBD2 on 6 matching bases. The germline V gene has CDR1 LNHDA and CDR2 SQIVND (reference sequence). The V end lost 4 bases, the J end lost 2 bases, and 14 bases lay between the germline ends. The CDR3 is 15 residues long. The CDR3 DNA sequence: TGTGCCAGTAGTAAAGGACCAGGGAGGCAAGAGACCCAGTACTTC. Protein product: CASSKGPGRQETQYF.

V and J are TRBV12-5 and TRBJ2-3; D tentatively fits TRBD1 or TRBD2 (6 bases each). From germline, CDR1 is LGHNT and CDR2 FRNRAP. CDR3 length equals 16 residues. V was pared by 0 bases and J by 1 base, with 11 bases between. The CDR3 region has the DNA TGTGCTAGTGGTTTGGTACTCGGGGGCCGCACAGATACGCAGTATTTT. Translation gives CASGLVLGGRTDTQYF.

The chain employs TRBV20-1 and TRBJ1-1; D not resolved. V lost 3 bases, J lost 6 bases, and 8 bases lay in between. Germline V gene sequence: CDR1 DFQATT, CDR2 SNEGSKA (reference sequence). This CDR3 comprises 11 residues. The CDR3 loop reads CSASLSPEAFF. The CDR3 DNA follows: TGCAGTGCTAGCCTAAGTCCTGAAGCTTTCTTT.

Points on this clone: Other DNA sequences in this sample translate to the same CDR3. The chain carries TRBV5-1 and TRBJ1-1; no definite D call. This CDR3 spans 13 amino acids. From germline, CDR1 is SGHRS and CDR2 YFSETQ. Trimming shortened V by 3 bases and J by 1 base, and 7 bases separated the two germline ends. This CDR3 is CASSYRENTEAFF. CDR3 coding DNA: TGCGCCAGCAGCTATAGAGAGAACACTGAAGCTTTCTTT.

The CDR3 reads CAWSVARGTQYF. In DNA form, the CDR3 reads TGTGCCTGGAGTGTAGCCCGTGGTACGCAGTATTTT. The rearrangement links TRBV30 to TRBJ2-3, with unresolved D. Trimming removed 0 bases from V and 8 bases from J, with 9 bases in between. This CDR3 has 12 residues. CDR1 is GTSNPN, CDR2 SVGIG, per germline (reference sequence).